These 5 T cell receptor beta chains share one sample of origin, sequenced in a study of cytotoxic CD8 clonotypes in ibrutinib-treated CLL. Libraries were prepared by immunoSEQ multiplex PCR; TCRdb keeps only in-frame clonotypes and omits some of them. The table lists 150,000 or so clones, 80% of them singletons. Specimen: PBMCs, collected after 36 months of ibrutinib treatment. Receptor source: a human donor with chronic lymphocytic leukemia.

The J gene is TRBJ2-1, the V gene TRBV7-8, with a weak D call TRBD1 (6 bases). The germline V and J ends were trimmed by 0 bases and 7 bases, with 10 bases remaining between them. Per germline, CDR1 SGHVS and CDR2 FQNEAQ. The CDR3 is made up of 14 amino acids. In nucleotides, the CDR3 is TGTGCCAGCAGCTTAGCGCTGGGGACAAATGAGCAGTTCTTC. It is translated as CASSLALGTNEQFF.

The chain carries TRBV5-4 and TRBJ2-5; possibly TRBD1 or TRBD2 for D (6 bases each). Germline assignment: CDR1 SGHNT and CDR2 YYREEE (reference sequence). Trimming removed 0 bases from V and 5 bases from J, with 11 bases in between. The CDR3 consists of 14 residues. DNA of the CDR3: TGTGCCAGCAGCTTGGATACAGGGAGGGAGACCCAGTACTTC. Translating it yields CASSLDTGRETQYF.

The chain has TRBV28 and TRBJ1-5; a possible D gene is TRBD1 (6 bases). Germline CDR1 is MDHEN and CDR2 is SYDVKM. Trimming pared 6 bases from V and 7 bases from J, leaving 16 bases between. The CDR3 extends over 14 amino acids. CDR3: CASSPGQNWQPQHF. The CDR3 region has the DNA TGTGCCAGCAGCCCCGGACAGAATTGGCAGCCCCAGCATTTT.

This chain links TRBV7-2 with TRBJ1-4, with no clear D. CDR3 length equals 16 residues. Germline V gene lookup returns CDR1 SGHTA and CDR2 FQGNSA. Trimming took 0 bases from V and 3 from J, leaving 11 bases between them. The CDR3 is CASSLAGRLANEKLFF. Written as DNA, the CDR3 is TGTGCCAGCAGCTTAGCGGGCAGGTTAGCTAATGAAAAACTGTTTTTT. The entire variable domain, with the rest obtained from reference TRBV7-2 and TRBJ1-4, is as follows: GAGVSQSPSNKVTEKGKDVELRCDPISGHTALYWYRQSLGQGLEFLIYFQGNSAPDKSGLPSDRFSAERTGGSVSTLTIQRTQQEDSAVYLCASSLAGRLANEKLFFGSGTQLSVL.

The chain carries TRBV9 and TRBJ1-2, with unresolved D. The CDR3 spans 18 residues. Germline CDR1 SGDLS, CDR2 YYNGEE. The V end lost 0 bases, the J end lost 3 bases, and 21 bases lay between the germline ends. CDR3 sequence reads: CASSVGRLRQGGYYGYTF. CDR3 nucleotide sequence: TGTGCCAGCAGCGTAGGGCGTTTAAGGCAAGGAGGTTACTATGGCTACACCTTC. The full variable domain, its missing parts supplied by reference TRBV9 and TRBJ1-2, is DSGVTQTPKHLITATGQRVTLRCSPRSGDLSVYWYQQSLDQGLQFLIQYYNGEERAKGNILERFSAQQFPDLHSELNLSSLELGDSALYFCASSVGRLRQGGYYGYTFGSGTRLTVV.